One sample yielded the 20 T cell receptor beta chains listed below, sequenced in a study of blood T cell repertoires in COVID-19. Data came from immunoSEQ multiplex PCR; TCRdb stores just in-frame clones and leaves some out. The table lists 150,000 to 200,000 clones, 92% of them singletons. The sample was peripheral blood. These TCRs come from a man aged 25-45 years with COVID-19, enrolled during active disease.

The CDR3 sequence: CTSSQDRVQNTEAFF. CDR3 DNA: TGCACCAGCAGCCAAGACCGGGTCCAGAACACTGAAGCTTTCTTT. V gene TRBV1 combines with J gene TRBJ1-1. TRBV1 is given as a pseudogene. This CDR3 has 15 residues.

The V and J genes are TRBV2 and TRBJ1-2, with 9 positions matching TRBD1. J was trimmed by 4 bases and V by 2 bases; bases with no gene match: 5. CDR3 size: 15 residues. Germline CDR1 is SNHLY and CDR2 is FYNNEI. CDR3 sequence reads: CASSENRGRAYGYTF. CDR3 nucleotides: TGTGCCAGCAGTGAAAACAGGGGGCGTGCCTATGGCTACACCTTC.

Regarding this clone: In this CDR3 the conserved last residue, phenylalanine or tryptophan, is missing, so a read error is likely. It is unclear where the CDR3 begins or ends on the DNA, so no DNA is shown, and the CDR3 is as TCRdb lists it. This chain uses TRBV7-2 with TRBJ2-3; the table assigns TRBD2, which was not confirmed against the DNA. Germline V lookup: CDR1 SGHTA, CDR2 FQGNSA. The CDR3 is 15 residues long, ends included. The CDR3 spells CASSLSPSGGQTPSL.

The rearrangement links TRBV7-9 to TRBJ2-2; 9 bases are shared with TRBD1. Germline V lookup: CDR1 SEHNR, CDR2 FQNEAQ (reference sequence). The CDR3 extends over 15 amino acids. With V trimmed by 5 bases and J by 5 bases, 6 bases remained unmatched. CDR3 amino acids: CASSLQGAMTGELFF. CDR3 in DNA: TGTGCCAGCAGCCTACAGGGGGCGATGACCGGGGAGCTGTTTTTT.

The V and J genes are TRBV7-9 and TRBJ1-4; D might be TRBD1 (6 bases). V was pared by 5 bases and J by 8 bases, with 12 bases between. The CDR3 runs to 13 residues. The germline V gene has CDR1 SEHNR and CDR2 FQNEAQ (reference sequence). The CDR3 region is CASSRGATEKLFF. The CDR3 region has the DNA TGTGCCAGCAGCCGGGGGGCTACGGAAAAACTGTTTTTT.

This chain connects TRBV29-1 to TRBJ1-1; 9 bases are a match to TRBD1. V was pared by 5 bases and J by 12 bases, with 7 bases of the junction left unmatched. This CDR3 is 11 amino acids long. The germline V gene has CDR1 SQVTM and CDR2 ANQGSEA. CDR3 loop: CSVPGQGLPFF. CDR3 DNA sequence: TGCAGCGTTCCGGGACAGGGATTGCCTTTCTTT.

The V gene is TRBV6-5, the J gene TRBJ1-5; the match to TRBD1 covers 10 bases. With 5 bases clipped from V and 4 bases from J, the junction kept 2 bases outside the gene matches. The CDR3 loop spans 14 amino acids. CDR1 is MNHEY and CDR2 is SVGAGI in the germline V gene. In DNA form, the CDR3 reads TGTGCCAGCAGTAGACAGGGGGCTAATCAGCCCCAGCATTTT. This translates into CASSRQGANQPQHF.

This sequence joins TRBV6-6 and TRBJ1-2, with 7 bases that match TRBD1. The V segment lost 0 bases and the J segment 6 bases; nucleotides outside the gene matches: 1. The germline V gene encodes CDR1 MNHNY and CDR2 SVGAGI (reference sequence). The CDR3 runs to 13 residues. The chain's CDR3 is CASSYSTGNGYTF. In nucleotides, the CDR3 is TGTGCCAGCAGTTACTCGACAGGGAATGGCTACACCTTC.

The V and J genes are TRBV14 and TRBJ1-6, with 8 bases fitting TRBD1. V lost 5 bases to trimming and J lost 10 bases; unmatched junction nucleotides: 4. The germline CDR1 and CDR2 sequences are SGHDN and FVKESK. This CDR3 region has 13 residues. The CDR3: CASSTGGLSPLHF. The CDR3 coding sequence is TGTGCCAGCAGCACAGGGGGGCTGTCACCCCTCCACTTT.

This chain joins TRBV28 and TRBJ2-3, with D possibly matching TRBD1 (6 bases). Trimming shortened V by 6 bases and J by 6 bases, and 16 bases separated the two germline ends. Germline V lookup: CDR1 MDHEN, CDR2 SYDVKM. This CDR3 has 14 residues. CDR3 in DNA: TGTGCCAGCAGCTGGGGACAACCGCGGGATACGCAGTATTTT. Amino acids: CASSWGQPRDTQYF.

This chain joins TRBV9 and TRBJ2-5; TRBD1 matches at 10 bases. Germline V gene sequence: CDR1 SGDLS, CDR2 YYNGEE. Trimming cost V 4 bases and J 6 bases; bases outside gene matches: 6. The CDR3 sequence is 14 residues long. The chain's CDR3 is CASSLRTGGQTQYF. CDR3 bases: TGTGCCAGCAGCCTGCGGACAGGGGGACAGACCCAGTACTTC.

The chain links TRBV12-5 to TRBJ1-1, with a tentative D call TRBD1 (5 bases). Trimming cost V 4 bases and J 3 bases, with 9 bases left between them. From germline, CDR1 is LGHNT and CDR2 FRNRAP. This CDR3 comprises 13 residues. CDR3 sequence: CASGYDSYTEAFF. CDR3 nucleotide sequence: TGTGCTAGTGGTTACGACAGTTACACTGAAGCTTTCTTT.

The chain employs TRBV15 and TRBJ1-1; 9 bases match TRBD1. Per germline, CDR1 LNHNV and CDR2 YYDKDF (reference sequence). Losses at the gene ends were 3 bases for V and 2 bases for J; bases not matched to a gene: 7. The CDR3 has 16 amino acids. The DNA for the CDR3 is TGTGCCACCAGCAGGCCCCGGACAGGGGCCAACACTGAAGCTTTCTTT. Its protein is CATSRPRTGANTEAFF.

This clone turned up a few times. The chain recombines TRBV4-2 with TRBJ1-1; 7 bases are a match to TRBD1. Germline lookup yields CDR1 LGHNA and CDR2 YNFKEQ. The CDR3 consists of 17 residues. The trim removed 0 bases at V and 5 bases at J, leaving 12 bases unmatched. CDR3 sequence reads: CASSQELNQGGRTEAFF. The CDR3 DNA follows: TGTGCCAGCAGCCAAGAACTTAATCAGGGGGGTAGGACTGAAGCTTTCTTT.

This clone was seen only once. This chain links TRBV5-8 with TRBJ1-4; 8 bases align to TRBD1. The germline V gene encodes CDR1 SGHTS and CDR2 YDEGEE. The CDR3 has 15 amino acids. Trimming removed 5 bases from V and 6 bases from J; junction bases left unmatched: 9. CDR3 amino acids: CASRPPGQAYEKLFF. Written as DNA, the CDR3 is TGTGCCAGCAGACCGCCGGGACAGGCCTATGAAAAACTGTTTTTT.

The chain employs TRBV27 and TRBJ1-5, with D tentatively TRBD1 (6 bases). Germline values: CDR1 MNHEY, CDR2 SMNVEV (reference sequence). This CDR3 contains 14 residues. The V and J ends lost 2 bases and 5 bases respectively, with 10 bases between them. Here the CDR3 DNA reads TGTGCCAGCAGTTTAGCGGCAGGGGATCAGCCCCAGCATTTT. Its protein is CASSLAAGDQPQHF.

The rearrangement joins TRBV30 to TRBJ1-4; 7 bases align to TRBD1. The length of the CDR3 is 14 residues. Trimming at V came to 5 bases and at J to 7 bases, leaving 10 bases not matched to a gene. CDR1 is GTSNPN, CDR2 SVGIG, per germline (reference sequence). The CDR3 spells CAWGIGTVREKLFF. DNA of the CDR3: TGTGCCTGGGGGATCGGGACAGTTCGTGAAAAACTGTTTTTT.

This chain uses TRBV2 with TRBJ2-7, with D tentatively TRBD1 (6 bases). Trimming removed 0 bases from V and 6 bases from J, with 18 bases in between. Germline V gene sequence: CDR1 SNHLY, CDR2 FYNNEI. This CDR3 spans 16 amino acids. The CDR3 region has the DNA TGTGCCAGCAGTGAAGCATGGTTAGGCAGGGGAAGCGAGCAGTACTTC. It codes for CASSEAWLGRGSEQYF.

V usage is TRBV6-5 and J usage is TRBJ2-1; D possibly corresponds to TRBD1 (5 bases). The CDR3 loop spans 15 amino acids. Trimming took off 2 bases at V and 2 bases at J, with 10 bases between the two ends. Germline V CDR1 and CDR2: MNHEY, SVGAGI. CDR3 coding DNA: TGTGCCAGCAGTTACGGGGCCCCGACCTACAATGAGCAGTTCTTC. It codes for CASSYGAPTYNEQFF.

Note on this clone: At one boundary the junction diverges from the germline segment, which might be a read error. The chain uses TRBV5-1 and TRBJ2-3; 10 bases fit TRBD1. The germline V gene encodes CDR1 SGHRS and CDR2 YFSETQ. This CDR3 is 16 amino acids long. The CDR3 DNA reads TGCGCCAGCAGTTTGGGGGGACAGGGGCGCACAGATACGCAGTATTTT. Translation: CASSLGGQGRTDTQYF.